The 26 T cell receptor beta chains listed next were all sequenced from one sample in a study of blood T cell repertoires in COVID-19. Clones were read by immunoSEQ multiplex PCR, and TCRdb kept only the in-frame ones, dropping some. This sample has 60,000 to 65,000 clones; 60% to 85% occur once, and the top ten carry less than 35%. The sequencing input was peripheral blood. The receptors originated from a human donor in a cohort sampled during active COVID-19.

This chain uses TRBV5-4 with TRBJ1-2; TRBD1 agrees at 7 bases. Per the germline V gene, CDR1 is SGHNT and CDR2 is YYREEE (reference sequence). Trimming at V came to 4 bases and at J to 4 bases, leaving 10 bases not matched to a gene. The CDR3 has 15 residues. The CDR3 reads CASSQTGTEGYGYTF. CDR3 nucleotides: TGTGCCAGCAGCCAAACCGGGACAGAAGGCTATGGCTACACCTTC.

The rearrangement uses TRBV2 and TRBJ1-2; the D gene is possibly TRBD1 (5 bases). Trimming pared 7 bases from V and 8 bases from J, leaving 17 bases between. The CDR3 is made up of 13 amino acids. Germline V CDR1 and CDR2: SNHLY, FYNNEI. CDR3 amino acids: CASTPIPGSGYTF. The CDR3 nucleotides read TGTGCCAGCACACCCATTCCAGGGTCGGGCTACACCTTC.

The chain joins TRBV29-1 to TRBJ2-7, with 8 bases matching TRBD1. The V gene end was trimmed by 2 bases and the J gene end by 1 base; junction bases not matched to a gene: 7. The CDR3 totals 15 residues. Per germline, CDR1 SQVTM and CDR2 ANQGSEA. The CDR3 coding sequence is TGCAGCGTTGAAATTGATGGACAGGGATCCTACGAGCAGTACTTC. Encoded protein: CSVEIDGQGSYEQYF.

The chain couples TRBV5-1 to TRBJ2-7; D is perhaps TRBD1 (6 bases). CDR1 SGHRS and CDR2 YFSETQ come from the germline V gene. V was clipped by 3 bases and J by 3 bases, with 7 bases between them. This CDR3 contains 12 residues. In nucleotides, the CDR3 is TGCGCCAGCAGCTCGGACAGCTACGAGCAGTACTTC. Translating gives CASSSDSYEQYF.

CDR3 nucleotide sequence: TGTGCCAGCAGCAAAGTGGCAGGGCGGAAGAGAAAACTGTTTTTT. This encodes CASSKVAGRKRKLFF. The genes are TRBV21-1 and TRBJ1-4; the table's TRBD1 call for D was not verified on the DNA. TRBV21-1 is a listed pseudogene. CDR3 size: 15 residues.

This clone has only one observation. The chain combines TRBV10-3 with TRBJ2-1; 9 bases map to TRBD2. V shed 0 bases and J 4 bases; nucleotides not matched to a gene: 1. Germline CDR1 is ENHRY and CDR2 is SYGVKD. The CDR3 consists of 15 residues. Written as DNA, the CDR3 is TGTGCCATCAGTGAGTCGGCGGGGGGGTACAATGAGCAGTTCTTC. This sequence encodes CAISESAGGYNEQFF.

The V gene is TRBV7-6, the J gene TRBJ1-1; D not certain. The germline gives CDR1 SGHVS, CDR2 FNYEAQ. The CDR3 runs to 13 residues. Trimming took 1 base from V and 5 from J, leaving 8 bases between them. CDR3 sequence (DNA): TGTGCCAGCAGCTTAGATGACGGGACTGAAGCTTTCTTT. It encodes CASSLDDGTEAFF.

The chain has TRBV3-1 (or the pseudogene TRBV3-2) and TRBJ2-2; D perhaps matches TRBD1 (6 bases). Trimming cost V 2 bases and J 4 bases, with 14 bases left between them. The CDR3 totals 16 residues. Germline lookup yields CDR1 LGHDT and CDR2 YNNKEL (reference sequence). The CDR3 is CASSQSLDSGTGELFF. For the CDR3, the DNA is TGTGCCAGCAGCCAATCCCTGGACAGCGGCACCGGGGAGCTGTTTTTT.

The gene calls are TRBV6-6 and TRBJ1-2, with 9 nucleotides matching TRBD1. CDR3 size: 14 residues. Germline-derived CDR1 and CDR2 are MNHNY and SVGAGI (reference sequence). Losses at the gene ends were 2 bases for V and 5 bases for J; bases not matched to a gene: 3. CDR3 DNA sequence: TGTGCCAGCAGTTACACCGACAGGGGGTATGGCTACACCTTC. The encoded protein is CASSYTDRGYGYTF.

V and J are TRBV9 and TRBJ1-5; D perhaps matches TRBD1 (5 bases). This CDR3 is 16 amino acids long. Germline V gene lookup returns CDR1 SGDLS and CDR2 YYNGEE. Trimming left V 4 bases short and J 5 bases short, with 19 bases between. The CDR3 loop is CASSSQGGRSDQPQHF. The CDR3 DNA sequence: TGTGCCAGCAGCTCCCAGGGAGGTCGTTCGGATCAGCCCCAGCATTTT.

This clone came up a few times. CDR3 DNA: TGCGCCAGCAGCCAGGACGGGATTATTCAGTACTTC. This codes for CASSQDGIIQYF. The chain links TRBV4-1 to TRBJ2-4; D might be TRBD2 (5 bases). V shed 3 bases and J shed 10 bases, with 10 bases lying between them. The CDR3 is 12 residues long. Per germline, CDR1 MGHRA and CDR2 YSYEKL.

The chain uses TRBV28 and TRBJ1-2, with 10 bases aligning to TRBD1. The CDR3 has 14 residues. J lost 6 bases, V lost 6 bases, and 7 bases had no gene match. CDR1 and CDR2 (germline): MDHEN, SYDVKM. CDR3: CASRPGQGQNGYTF. The CDR3 DNA reads TGTGCCAGCAGACCGGGACAGGGGCAGAATGGCTACACCTTC.

The chain joins TRBV3-1 (or the pseudogene TRBV3-2) to TRBJ2-7; 16 positions match TRBD2. V trimming: 5 bases; J trimming: 6 bases; junction bases outside the gene matches: 4. The CDR3 totals 15 residues. CDR1 and CDR2 from the germline V gene are LGHDT and YNNKEL (reference sequence). CDR3 residues: CASSEGLAGGGEQYF. The DNA for the CDR3 is TGTGCCAGCAGCGAGGGACTAGCGGGAGGGGGCGAGCAGTACTTC.

The CDR3 sequence is CASSGGGIYGYTF. CDR3 bases: TGTGCCAGCAGCGGGGGGGGAATATATGGCTACACCTTC. This chain connects TRBV25-1 to TRBJ1-2, with D perhaps TRBD1 (5 bases). The CDR3 consists of 13 residues. V was shortened by 6 bases and J by 5 bases, with 13 bases between the two germline ends. Germline V gene lookup returns CDR1 MGHDK and CDR2 SYGVNS.

This chain uses TRBV12-5 with TRBJ2-5; 8 bases line up with TRBD2. V trimming: 7 bases; J trimming: 7 bases; junction bases outside the gene matches: 14. The CDR3 runs 15 residues. Germline V gene data show CDR1 as LGHNT and CDR2 as FRNRAP. The CDR3 coding sequence is TGTGCTAGTGCTCGGGGGGGTAGCGCCCCAGGGACCCAGTACTTC. This gives the protein CASARGGSAPGTQYF.

The V call is TRBV2, the J call TRBJ1-4; 9 bases agree with TRBD1. V shed 6 bases and J 5 bases; nucleotides not matched to a gene: 16. Germline V gene data show CDR1 as SNHLY and CDR2 as FYNNEI. The CDR3 has 18 amino acids. The CDR3 nucleotides are TGTGCCAGCAGAGGTCCCGGGACAGGGATAGGCGGGAATGAAAAACTGTTTTTT. It is translated as CASRGPGTGIGGNEKLFF.

This rearrangement joins TRBV29-1 to TRBJ1-5; no clear D. Trimming took off 5 bases at V and 4 bases at J, with 12 bases between the two ends. This CDR3 is 13 amino acids long. Looked up from germline, CDR1 is SQVTM and CDR2 is ANQGSEA. CDR3 loop: CSVTKGSNQPQHF. In nucleotides, the CDR3 is TGCAGCGTTACGAAAGGGAGTAATCAGCCCCAGCATTTT. Using reference TRBV29-1 and TRBJ1-5 for the parts outside the CDR3, the full variable domain is SAVISQKPSRDICQRGTSLTIQCQVDSQVTMMFWYRQQPGQSLTLIATANQGSEATYESGFVIDKFPISRPNLTFSTLTVSNMSPEDSSIYLCSVTKGSNQPQHFGDGTRLSIL.

The V gene is TRBV7-2, the J gene TRBJ2-2; 9 bases fit TRBD1. CDR3 size: 16 residues. The ends lost 5 bases at V and 2 bases at J; junction bases unmatched: 6. The germline V gene has CDR1 SGHTA and CDR2 FQGNSA. The CDR3 region has the DNA TGTGCCAGCAGCGGCCGGACAGGGGCCAACACCGGGGAGCTGTTTTTT. Amino acids: CASSGRTGANTGELFF.

The chain combines TRBV12-3 or TRBV12-4 with TRBJ2-7; possible D gene TRBD2, 5 bases. Trimming shortened V by 4 bases and J by 0 bases, and 7 bases separated the two germline ends. The CDR3 is 13 amino acids. The DNA of the CDR3 is TGTGCCAGCAGTTCCGGGAACTCCTACGAGCAGTACTTC. Its translation is CASSSGNSYEQYF.

The chain carries TRBV5-6 and TRBJ2-1; possible D gene TRBD1, 5 bases. The ends were cut back, 2 bases at V and 5 bases at J, with 5 bases in the middle. The CDR3 contains 12 residues. The germline V gene encodes CDR1 SGHDT and CDR2 YYEEEE. The CDR3 sequence: CASSLGDNEQFF. CDR3 nucleotides: TGTGCCAGCAGCTTAGGGGACAATGAGCAGTTCTTC. Combining the CDR3 with reference TRBV5-6 and TRBJ2-1 gives the whole variable domain DAGVTQSPTHLIKTRGQQVTLRCSPKSGHDTVSWYQQALGQGPQFIFQYYEEEERQRGNFPDRFSGHQFPNYSSELNVNALLLGDSALYLCASSLGDNEQFFGPGTRLTVL.

V is TRBV14 and J is TRBJ2-2, with TRBD1 as a possible D gene (5 bases). Deletions cut 0 bases from V and 0 bases from J, with 11 bases between. The CDR3 is 17 amino acids. Germline-derived CDR1 and CDR2 are SGHDN and FVKESK. CDR3 loop: CASSQDMGPSNTGELFF. CDR3 bases: TGTGCCAGCAGCCAAGATATGGGGCCTTCGAACACCGGGGAGCTGTTTTTT.

V is TRBV28 and J is TRBJ2-3; TRBD1 matches 7 bases. This CDR3 has 17 amino acids. V shed 4 bases, J shed 3 bases, and the junction held 13 bases outside the gene matches. Germline V CDR1 and CDR2: MDHEN, SYDVKM. The CDR3 protein is CASSSPTGVRGTDTQYF. In nucleotides, the CDR3 is TGTGCCAGCAGTTCTCCTACAGGGGTTCGGGGTACAGATACGCAGTATTTT.

The gene calls are TRBV28 and TRBJ1-3; 7 bases map to TRBD1. J was trimmed by 0 bases and V by 7 bases; bases with no gene match: 3. Germline V lookup: CDR1 MDHEN, CDR2 SYDVKM. This CDR3 has 14 residues. CDR3 DNA: TGTGCCAGCACAAGGGGGCTCTCTGGAAACACCATATATTTT. This codes for CASTRGLSGNTIYF.

This clone was recorded once. This sequence joins TRBV5-1 and TRBJ2-2; 10 nucleotides match TRBD2. Germline CDR1 reads SGHRS; CDR2 reads YFSETQ. This CDR3 has 16 amino acids. After removal of 0 bases from V and 1 base from J, the junction contained 0 bases not matched to a gene. CDR3 DNA: TGCGCCAGCAGCTTGGCTAGCGGGAGGAACACCGGGGAGCTGTTTTTT. Protein sequence: CASSLASGRNTGELFF.

This clone was recorded once. This chain's CDR3 is CSVVAGTDTQYF. The CDR3 nucleotides are TGCAGCGTTGTAGCGGGCACAGATACGCAGTATTTT. This chain uses TRBV29-1 with TRBJ2-3; D is possibly TRBD2 (6 bases). From germline, CDR1 is SQVTM and CDR2 ANQGSEA. Trimming stripped 4 bases from V and 1 base from J, with 6 bases between. CDR3 length: 12 residues.

This clone was observed once. The chain uses TRBV27 and TRBJ2-2; 12 bases agree with TRBD1. V lost 11 bases and J lost 5; bases outside the gene matches: 15. Per germline, CDR1 MNHEY and CDR2 SMNVEV (reference sequence). The CDR3 consists of 17 residues. The CDR3 loop reads CAGAHDWDRGRTGELFF. The CDR3 DNA reads TGTGCCGGCGCCCACGATTGGGACAGGGGGCGTACCGGGGAGCTGTTTTTT.